This passage covers 20 T cell receptor beta chains from one sample sequenced in a study of shared T cell receptors in the human thymus. TCRdb keeps only in-frame clones here, not all; method: immunoSEQ multiplex PCR. The sample records roughly 700,000 clones, approximately 90% being singletons. Another study also made use of these data, one on human thymus T cells.

Sequencing was performed on thymocytes. The receptor set was obtained from a boy less than two years old with a congenital heart defect.

This chain uses TRBV9 with TRBJ2-1, with TRBD2 as a possible D gene (6 bases). V dropped 7 bases and J dropped 10 bases, with 12 bases sitting between them. Germline lookup yields CDR1 SGDLS and CDR2 YYNGEE. CDR3 length equals 11 residues. CDR3 protein: CASSGGGEQFF. The CDR3 nucleotides read TGTGCCAGCTCGGGCGGAGGGGAGCAGTTCTTC.

In DNA, the CDR3 is TGTGCCAGTAGCCATGGGAGGGTGAGCTCCTACGAGCAGTACTTC. It yields the protein CASSHGRVSSYEQYF. The J gene is TRBJ2-7, the V gene TRBV19, with 7 bases that match TRBD2. V was pared by 6 bases and J by 0 bases, with 8 bases of the junction left unmatched. The CDR3 totals 15 residues. Germline lookup yields CDR1 LNHDA and CDR2 SQIVND (reference sequence).

About this clone itself: Different DNA sequences within this sample yield the same CDR3. The chain uses TRBV27 and TRBJ2-6, with D uncertain. Germline-derived CDR1 and CDR2 are MNHEY and SMNVEV (reference sequence). The CDR3 is 13 residues long. Trimming cost V 3 bases and J 4 bases, with 4 bases left between them. For the CDR3, the DNA is TGTGCCAGCAGTTTTTCGGGGGCCAACGTCCTGACTTTC. Its translation: CASSFSGANVLTF.

The DNA of the CDR3 is TGTGCCAGCAGTTTAGGGTCCGCTCCGTCAGACAGGGCCCAAAATCAGCCCCAGCATTTT. Translated: CASSLGSAPSDRAQNQPQHF. The chain is built from TRBV28 and TRBJ1-5; 7 bases agree with TRBD1. Germline V gene lookup returns CDR1 MDHEN and CDR2 SYDVKM. Losses at the gene ends were 2 bases for V and 4 bases for J; bases not matched to a gene: 20. The length of the CDR3 is 20 residues.

This chain connects TRBV5-8 to TRBJ2-7; 7 bases are a match to TRBD1. V dropped 1 base and J dropped 4; count of bases not matched to a gene: 5. Germline assignment: CDR1 SGHTS and CDR2 YDEGEE. CDR3 length equals 14 residues. Here the CDR3 reads CASSLFQGEYEQYF. The CDR3 DNA sequence: TGTGCCAGCAGCTTGTTCCAGGGGGAGTACGAGCAGTACTTC. The variable domain in full, with the rest retrieved from reference TRBV5-8 and TRBJ2-7, is EAGVTQSPTHLIKTRGQQATLRCSPISGHTSVYWYQQALGLGLQFLLWYDEGEERNRGNFPPRFSGRQFPNYSSELNVNALELEDSALYLCASSLFQGEYEQYFGPGTRLTVT.

This chain joins TRBV9 and TRBJ2-2, with 7 bases lining up with TRBD2. From germline, CDR1 is SGDLS and CDR2 YYNGEE. This CDR3 is built from 18 residues. J gave up 2 bases and V 1 base, and 11 bases lay outside the gene matches. The CDR3 coding sequence is TGTGCCAGCAGCGTAAGGAGGGAGGGCCGGATAAACACCGGGGAGCTGTTTTTT. It encodes CASSVRREGRINTGELFF.

V and J are TRBV7-2 and TRBJ1-4; 7 bases are shared with TRBD1. V was clipped by 1 base and J by 0 bases; unmatched bases: 11. Germline CDR1 SGHTA, CDR2 FQGNSA. CDR3 length: 19 amino acids. The CDR3: CASSLELGFQGATNEKLFF. The CDR3 region has the DNA TGTGCCAGCAGCTTAGAGTTGGGGTTCCAGGGGGCAACTAATGAAAAACTGTTTTTT.

V usage is TRBV29-1 and J usage is TRBJ2-3; D is perhaps TRBD1 (6 bases). Germline CDR1 reads SQVTM; CDR2 reads ANQGSEA. Deletions cut 0 bases from V and 6 bases from J, with 13 bases between. The CDR3 extends over 14 amino acids. CDR3 amino acids: CSVEDPGACDTQYF. The CDR3 region has the DNA TGCAGCGTTGAAGATCCAGGGGCCTGCGATACGCAGTATTTT.

V gene TRBV7-2 combines with J gene TRBJ2-7; TRBD2 aligns across 7 bases. Germline V gives CDR1 SGHTA, CDR2 FQGNSA. The V gene end was trimmed by 4 bases and the J gene end by 3 bases; junction bases not matched to a gene: 12. The CDR3 totals 16 residues. CDR3 coding DNA: TGTGCCAGCAGCTCGAACCGCGGCAGGGAGGGCTACGAGCAGTACTTC. Its protein is CASSSNRGREGYEQYF.

The chain uses TRBV29-1 and TRBJ1-1; D not resolved. CDR1 and CDR2 (germline): SQVTM, ANQGSEA. Trimming took off 5 bases at V and 4 bases at J, with 11 bases between the two ends. The CDR3 loop spans 12 amino acids. The chain's CDR3 is CSVPKESTEAFF. In DNA form, the CDR3 reads TGCAGCGTTCCCAAGGAGAGCACTGAAGCTTTCTTT.

The J gene is TRBJ2-2, the V gene TRBV5-4; no reliable D call. The CDR3 extends over 15 amino acids. Germline assignment: CDR1 SGHNT and CDR2 YYREEE (reference sequence). Deletions cut 4 bases from V and 0 bases from J, with 10 bases between. Here the CDR3 DNA reads TGTGCCAGCAGCAAGAGGTCCGCGAACACCGGGGAGCTGTTTTTT. It encodes CASSKRSANTGELFF.

The rearrangement uses TRBV11-3 and TRBJ2-1, with D possibly matching TRBD2 (5 bases). This CDR3 is built from 16 residues. Trimming took 2 bases from V and 2 from J, leaving 13 bases between them. Germline CDR1 SGHNT, CDR2 YENEEA. The DNA for the CDR3 is TGTGCCAGCAGCTTAATAGCCCTAGCTCCCTACAATGAGCAGTTCTTC. Its protein is CASSLIALAPYNEQFF.

This chain uses TRBV11-2 with TRBJ2-7, with 9 bases that match TRBD1. CDR1 is SGHAT and CDR2 is FQNNGV in the germline V gene. The CDR3 has 15 residues. J lost 6 bases, V lost 5 bases, and 11 bases had no gene match. The chain's CDR3 is CASSPYPDRGAEQYF. The CDR3 bases are TGTGCCAGCAGCCCCTACCCCGACAGGGGGGCCGAGCAGTACTTC.

V and J are TRBV27 and TRBJ1-2; the D is unclear. The germline V gene encodes CDR1 MNHEY and CDR2 SMNVEV (reference sequence). CDR3 length equals 12 residues. The germline V and J ends were trimmed by 6 bases and 4 bases, with 9 bases remaining between them. The CDR3, as DNA: TGTGCCAGCAGGGGCATTGGCTATGGCTACACCTTC. Its protein product is CASRGIGYGYTF.

The chain employs TRBV6-1 and TRBJ2-1; D may be TRBD2 (6 bases). From germline, CDR1 is MNHNS and CDR2 SASEGT. This CDR3 is built from 13 residues. V shed 7 bases and J shed 8 bases, with 15 bases lying between them. Written as DNA, the CDR3 is TGTGCCAGCACTCACCGGGACTCCCATGAGCAGTTCTTC. This encodes CASTHRDSHEQFF.

The genes are TRBV10-3 and TRBJ2-1; TRBD2 matches at 12 bases. Per the germline V gene, CDR1 is ENHRY and CDR2 is SYGVKD. The CDR3 totals 17 residues. V lost 2 bases and J lost 5; bases outside the gene matches: 7. The CDR3 DNA reads TGTGCCATCAGTGAGACCCTAGCGGGAGGGCCAGACAATGAGCAGTTCTTC. This codes for CAISETLAGGPDNEQFF.

The chain couples TRBV7-9 to TRBJ1-2; maybe TRBD1 (5 bases). The germline gives CDR1 SEHNR, CDR2 FQNEAQ (reference sequence). The CDR3 has 13 amino acids. Trimming left V 5 bases short and J 4 bases short, with 11 bases between. CDR3 region: CASSPGQGYGYTF. The DNA for the CDR3 is TGTGCCAGCAGCCCCGGGCAGGGCTATGGCTACACCTTC.

The rearrangement links TRBV30 to TRBJ2-6, with TRBD1 as a possible D gene (6 bases). This CDR3 is built from 16 residues. Trimming cost V 3 bases and J 5 bases, with 17 bases left between them. Germline CDR1 reads GTSNPN; CDR2 reads SVGIG (reference sequence). CDR3 sequence (DNA): TGTGCCTGGAGAGGACAGCCTTTCTTAAGGGCCAACGTCCTGACTTTC. It translates to CAWRGQPFLRANVLTF.

The gene calls are TRBV19 and TRBJ2-1, with D possibly TRBD2 on 5 matching bases. V shed 2 bases and J shed 8 bases, with 10 bases lying between them. The CDR3 runs to 13 residues. CDR1 is LNHDA, CDR2 SQIVND, per germline (reference sequence). CDR3 DNA: TGTGCCAGTAGTATAAGACTATCGGATGAGCAGTTCTTC. It yields the protein CASSIRLSDEQFF.

The J gene is TRBJ2-5, the V gene TRBV15, with 11 bases fitting TRBD1. Germline CDR1 is LNHNV and CDR2 is YYDKDF (reference sequence). J was trimmed by 11 bases and V by 5 bases; bases with no gene match: 22. The CDR3 is 18 amino acids. The CDR3 loop is CATSPGRDRGGPGEEQYF. For the CDR3, the DNA is TGTGCCACCAGCCCAGGAAGGGACAGGGGGGGACCTGGGGAGGAGCAGTACTTC. The variable domain in full, completed from reference TRBV15 and TRBJ2-5, reads DAMVIQNPRYQVTQFGKPVTLSCSQTLNHNVMYWYQQKSSQAPKLLFHYYDKDFNNEADTPDNFQSRRPNTSFCFLDIRSPGLGDTAMYLCATSPGRDRGGPGEEQYFGPGTRLLVL.